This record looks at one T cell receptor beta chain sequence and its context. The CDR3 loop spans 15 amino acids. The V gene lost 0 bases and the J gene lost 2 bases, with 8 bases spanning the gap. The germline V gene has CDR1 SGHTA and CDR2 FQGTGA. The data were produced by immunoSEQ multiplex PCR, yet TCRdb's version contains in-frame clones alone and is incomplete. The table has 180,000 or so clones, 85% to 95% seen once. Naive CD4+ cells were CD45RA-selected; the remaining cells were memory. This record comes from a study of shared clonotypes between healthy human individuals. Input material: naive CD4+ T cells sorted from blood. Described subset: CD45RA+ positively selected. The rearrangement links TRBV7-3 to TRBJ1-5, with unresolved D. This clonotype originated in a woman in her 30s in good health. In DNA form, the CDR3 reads TGTGCCAGCAGCTTAACAGGGAATGGCAATCAGCCCCAGCATTTT. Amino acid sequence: CASSLTGNGNQPQHF.